A selection of T cell receptor beta chains follows, all from one sample in a study of blood T cells in healthy people across ages. TCRdb itself ran the 5' RACE reads through MiXCR, one entry per CDR3 protein. Here the sample spans approximately 730,000 distinct CDR3 sequences, roughly two fifths being singletons. The source material was blood. These receptors originate from a woman aged 55-69 years in good health. CDR3s include the opening cysteine and the closing phenylalanine or tryptophan. The D gene is left open where the match is weak. Size tells how often a clone was seen (once, few, many) or the class of an expanded clone, and some rows leave it out.

D gene,J gene,V gene,clone size,CDR3 protein,CDR3 DNA
TRBD1,TRBJ1-4,TRBV7-6,few,CASSSRTGGIEKLFF,TGTGCCAGCAGCTCCCGGACAGGGGGCATTGAAAAACTGTTTTTT
TRBD1,TRBJ2-3,TRBV15,NA,CATSRDGTGVTDTQYF,TGTGCCACCAGCAGAGATGGGACAGGGGTCACAGATACGCAGTATTTT
TRBD2,TRBJ2-1,TRBV5-1,many,CASSWNTLTSGVPDSYNEQFF,TGCGCCAGCAGCTGGAATACACTGACTAGCGGAGTCCCCGACTCCTACAATGAGCAGTTCTTC
TRBD1,TRBJ2-1,TRBV3-1,NA,CASSGLDRANEQFF,TGTGCCAGCAGCGGCCTGGACAGGGCTAATGAGCAGTTCTTC
NA,TRBJ1-4,TRBV4-2,NA,CASSQRRRRNEKLFF,TGTGCCAGCAGCCAGAGAAGGCGGCGTAATGAAAAACTGTTTTTT
NA,TRBJ1-5,TRBV7-2,NA,CASSWEGPYNQPQHF,TGTGCCAGCAGCTGGGAAGGACCTTACAATCAGCCCCAGCATTTT
TRBD1,TRBJ2-4,TRBV3-1,NA,CASSLTPGGEQYF,TGTGCCAGCAGCCTCACGCCAGGGGGAGAGCAGTACTTC
NA,TRBJ1-1,TRBV9,few,CASSVDSGTNTEAFF,TGTGCCAGCAGCGTAGATTCGGGAACTAACACTGAAGCTTTCTTT
NA,TRBJ2-7,TRBV6-2/TRBV6-3,NA,CASSYSWTYEQYF,TGTGCCAGCAGTTACTCGTGGACCTACGAGCAGTACTTC
NA,TRBJ1-1,TRBV9,few,CASSVDFFAGPEAFF,TGTGCCAGCAGCGTAGATTTTTTCGCCGGCCCTGAAGCTTTCTTT
TRBD2,TRBJ2-6,TRBV25-1,NA,CASSESGGIGGANVLTF,TGTGCCAGCAGTGAATCGGGGGGAATCGGTGGGGCCAACGTCCTGACTTTC
NA,TRBJ2-5,TRBV12-3/TRBV12-4,many,CASRSRETQYF,TGTGCCAGCAGGTCCCGCGAGACCCAGTACTTC
TRBD1,TRBJ2-7,TRBV7-2,NA,CASSIVAGGPSYEQYF,TGTGCCAGCAGCATAGTTGCAGGGGGCCCCTCCTACGAGCAGTACTTC
TRBD2,TRBJ2-7,TRBV6-2/TRBV6-3,NA,CASSYGAGFYEQYF,TGTGCCAGCAGTTACGGAGCGGGATTCTACGAGCAGTACTTC
TRBD2,TRBJ2-4,TRBV7-3,NA,CASSSEGLAFQYF,TGTGCCAGCAGCTCAGAAGGACTAGCCTTTCAGTACTTC
TRBD1,TRBJ1-2,TRBV7-2,NA,CASSLATGQDRYGYTF,TGTGCCAGCAGCTTAGCGACGGGACAGGATCGCTATGGCTACACCTTC
NA,TRBJ1-2,TRBV7-9,NA,CASSLGRGRGIGYTF,TGTGCCAGCAGCTTAGGTCGGGGACGGGGGATCGGCTACACCTTC
NA,TRBJ2-5,TRBV2,few,CASSARLVQETQYF,TGTGCCAGCAGTGCCAGACTAGTACAAGAGACCCAGTACTTC
TRBD1,TRBJ2-7,TRBV27,few,CASSRDSGYEQYF,TGTGCCAGCTCCCGGGACAGTGGCTACGAGCAGTACTTC
TRBD1,TRBJ2-4,TRBV11-2,NA,CASSLRSQGLAKNIQYF,TGTGCCAGCAGCTTAAGGTCACAGGGGCTAGCCAAAAACATTCAGTACTTC
NA,TRBJ2-7,TRBV20-1,NA,CSARPRKASYEQYF,TGCAGTGCTAGACCCCGTAAAGCGAGTTACGAGCAGTACTTC
NA,TRBJ2-5,TRBV11-3,few,CASSPVASQETQYF,TGTGCCAGCAGCCCAGTGGCCAGTCAAGAGACCCAGTACTTC
TRBD1,TRBJ2-3,TRBV7-2,NA,CASRPGTGARDTQYF,TGTGCCAGCAGACCCGGGACAGGGGCCCGCGATACGCAGTATTTT
NA,TRBJ2-1,TRBV6-2/TRBV6-3,few,CASGIRRETQFF,TGTGCCAGCGGCATCAGGCGAGAGACCCAGTTCTTC
TRBD1,TRBJ1-1,TRBV6-1,few,CASPRDRGMNTEAFF,TGTGCCAGCCCCCGGGACAGGGGGATGAACACTGAAGCTTTCTTT
TRBD2,TRBJ2-3,TRBV5-1,many,CASSLGLAGADTQYF,TGCGCCAGCAGCCTAGGACTAGCGGGAGCAGATACGCAGTATTTT
NA,TRBJ2-6,TRBV12-3/TRBV12-4,NA,CASSSSKGANVLTF,TGTGCCAGCAGTTCGTCTAAAGGGGCCAACGTCCTGACTTTC
NA,TRBJ1-1,TRBV30,NA,CAWSDQVNTEAFF,TGTGCCTGGAGTGACCAGGTCAACACTGAAGCTTTCTTT
TRBD2,TRBJ2-1,TRBV7-8,NA,CASSHRPGGNEQFF,TGTGCCAGCAGCCACCGGCCGGGAGGCAATGAGCAGTTCTTC
NA,TRBJ2-2,TRBV7-9,NA,CASSLGGSGSTGELFF,TGTGCCAGCAGCTTAGGTGGGAGTGGGTCCACCGGGGAGCTGTTTTTT
TRBD2,TRBJ2-5,TRBV9,NA,CASSVSSGGPQETQYF,TGTGCCAGCAGCGTATCAAGCGGGGGCCCTCAAGAGACCCAGTACTTC
NA,TRBJ2-5,TRBV12-3/TRBV12-4,NA,CASSLGGARETQYF,TGTGCCAGCAGTCTTGGGGGGGCGAGGGAGACCCAGTACTTC
NA,TRBJ2-7,TRBV28,NA,CAGSDSGAYEQYF,TGTGCCGGCTCGGACAGTGGGGCCTACGAGCAGTACTTC